This T cell receptor beta chain was documented in a study of blood T cells in healthy people across ages (dated by TCRdb to between 2014 and 2017). At the level of the whole study: In model experiments, template switching captured about one uniquely barcoded TCR beta cDNA molecule for every two T cells. Using deep sequencing normalized with unique cDNA molecular identifiers, the study measured how TCR beta repertoire diversity changes with age. The donors were divided into four age groups: young (average approximately 17 years), middle-aged (about 39), aged (approximately 62) and long-lived (82). To avoid experimental bias, donors of different ages were randomly spread across the sequencing lanes. The study analyzed two additional independent replicas of 1 million unique cDNA reads from the same blood draw for two donors, one aged 18 to 30 and one aged 80 or older. Results the study describes overall, beyond this receptor: Because the CMV infection status of the donors was unknown, age-related changes in expanded clonotypes may potentially have been confounded. Bulk unsorted PBMC profiling prevented conclusive comparison of naive and antigen-experienced compartments. Total diversity estimates from one million sequenced T cells were considered lower bounds and underestimates. There was a strong correlation between observed TCR beta diversity and the percentage of naive T cells measured by flow cytometry. Compared with the aged group, the long-lived group had more naive CD4+ T cells, fewer expanded clones and increased TCR diversity, a pattern suggesting age selection. As age increased, observed TCR beta diversity per million T cells dropped in a roughly linear way, and a significant reduction was already evident by age around 41.

V trim: 8 bases; J trim: 1 base; unmatched bases: 3. According to the germline V gene, CDR1 reads MDHEN and CDR2 reads SYDVKM. From its cysteine to its phenylalanine, the CDR3 spans 13 amino acids. Only the CDR3 region is kept as DNA, spanning 39 bases read in frame from base 1. The 40 or so donors, aged roughly 6 to 95 years, were systemically healthy Caucasian individuals from Russia. Around 9.9 milliliters of peripheral blood were collected from each donor into EDTA-treated Vacutainer tubes. Ficoll-Paque density-gradient centrifugation was used to isolate PBMCs, with at least 6.5 million per sample. Total RNA was extracted from PBMCs with Trizol reagent, with at least 6 micrograms obtained per sample. Naive CD45RAhigh/CD27high T cell percentages were measured by flow cytometry on a PBMC aliquot from every donor. Library preparation was by 5' RACE. Sequencing was performed on an Illumina HiSeq 2500. The second PCR ran for roughly 6 to 11 cycles and used a J-beta primer mix along with a sample-barcoded 5' primer. Each TCR beta cDNA molecule received a unique molecular identifier from a template-switch 5' adaptor carrying 12 random nucleotides. At least 2.5 million CDR3-containing paired-end reads were obtained from each sample. The Mint cDNA synthesis kit, primed by a TRBC-specific oligonucleotide, was used to synthesize first-strand cDNA from all RNA. All cDNA was treated with uracil-DNA glycosylase and then went through a first 18-cycle PCR with the universal primers M1SS and BC2_uni_R. The paper's processing steps were these. Each sample was normalized by randomly selecting 1 million high-quality reads, each carrying a distinct molecular identifier. Instead of being binned into consensus sequences, reads with shared molecular identifiers were discarded. MiTCR, set to a Q25 quality threshold and the strictest error-elimination algorithm, was used for CDR3 identification, clonotype clustering and error correction. A nonparametric unseen species model with Euler transformation was used to estimate a lower bound on total TCR beta diversity. The public reads were quality trimmed at Q25 with fastp and then assembled into clones with MiXCR by TCRdb, keeping productive beta chains. Each entry merges the rows of one CDR3 protein and shows their most common DNA and genes. The V and J calls, along with clone size, are taken from TCRdb and not from the paper's own processing. This sample has hundreds of thousands of distinct CDR3 sequences in its table, and around 49% of those were observed once. The ten biggest clones cover roughly 34% of the sample.

As regards this clonotype: The specificity of this receptor is unknown. No base quality values were provided; no much bigger clone lies one nucleotide off.

The clonotype was recovered from a woman between 55 and 75 years old in good health. The sample taken for sequencing was blood. The chain employs TRBV28 and TRBJ2-3, with 7 middle bases fitting TRBD1. The DNA sequence follows: TGTGCCAGCGGGGACAGCCGCACAGATACGCAGTATTTT. It codes for CASGDSRTDTQYF.